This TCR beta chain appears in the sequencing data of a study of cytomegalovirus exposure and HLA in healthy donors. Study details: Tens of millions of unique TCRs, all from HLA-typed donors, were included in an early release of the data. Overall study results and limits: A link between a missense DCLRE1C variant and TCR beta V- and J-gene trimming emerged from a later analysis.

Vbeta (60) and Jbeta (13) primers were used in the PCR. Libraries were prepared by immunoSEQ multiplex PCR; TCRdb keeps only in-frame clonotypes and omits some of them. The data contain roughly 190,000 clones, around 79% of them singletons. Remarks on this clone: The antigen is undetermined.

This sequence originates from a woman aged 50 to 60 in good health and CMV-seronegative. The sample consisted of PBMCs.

For the CDR3, the DNA is TGTGCCAGCAGCTGGAGTAAGGGGCCCGAGACCCAGTACTTC. This encodes CASSWSKGPETQYF. The chain carries TRBV5-4 and TRBJ2-5; perhaps TRBD1 as D (5 bases). The ends were cut back, 3 bases at V and 5 bases at J, with 14 bases in the middle. Per germline, CDR1 SGHNT and CDR2 YYREEE (reference sequence). The CDR3 covers 14 residues. Based on the CDR3 plus reference TRBV5-4 and TRBJ2-5, the full variable domain is ETGVTQSPTHLIKTRGQQVTLRCSSQSGHNTVSWYQQALGQGPQFIFQYYREEENGRGNFPPRFSGLQFPNYSSELNVNALELDDSALYLCASSWSKGPETQYFGPGTRLLVL.